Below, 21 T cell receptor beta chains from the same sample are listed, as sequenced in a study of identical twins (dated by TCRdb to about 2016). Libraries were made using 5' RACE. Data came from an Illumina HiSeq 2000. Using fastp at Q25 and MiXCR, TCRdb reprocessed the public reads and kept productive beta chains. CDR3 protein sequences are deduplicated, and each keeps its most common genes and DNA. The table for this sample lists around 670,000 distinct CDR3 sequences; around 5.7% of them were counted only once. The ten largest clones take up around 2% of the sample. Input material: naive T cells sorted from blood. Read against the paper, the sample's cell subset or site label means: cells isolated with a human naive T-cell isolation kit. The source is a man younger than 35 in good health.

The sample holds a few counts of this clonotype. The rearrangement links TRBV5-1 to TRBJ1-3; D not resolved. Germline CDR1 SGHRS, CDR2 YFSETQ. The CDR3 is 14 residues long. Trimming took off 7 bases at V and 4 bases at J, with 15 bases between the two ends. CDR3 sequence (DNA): TGCGCCAGCGGGGAACACGACCGAGGAAACACCATATATTTT. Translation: CASGEHDRGNTIYF.

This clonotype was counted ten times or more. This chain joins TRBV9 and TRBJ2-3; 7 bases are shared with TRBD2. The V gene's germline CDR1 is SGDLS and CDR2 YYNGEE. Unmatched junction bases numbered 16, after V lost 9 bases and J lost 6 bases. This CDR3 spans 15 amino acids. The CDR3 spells CATNPLAGEMDTQYF. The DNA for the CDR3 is TGTGCCACCAACCCTCTGGCGGGAGAGATGGATACGCAGTATTTT.

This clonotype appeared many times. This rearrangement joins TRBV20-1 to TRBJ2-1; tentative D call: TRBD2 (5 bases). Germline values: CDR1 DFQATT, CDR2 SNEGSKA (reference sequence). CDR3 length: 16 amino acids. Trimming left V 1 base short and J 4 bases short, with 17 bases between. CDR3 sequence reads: CSARGAIGAEYNEQFF. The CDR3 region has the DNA TGCAGTGCTAGAGGGGCCATTGGAGCGGAGTACAATGAGCAGTTCTTC.

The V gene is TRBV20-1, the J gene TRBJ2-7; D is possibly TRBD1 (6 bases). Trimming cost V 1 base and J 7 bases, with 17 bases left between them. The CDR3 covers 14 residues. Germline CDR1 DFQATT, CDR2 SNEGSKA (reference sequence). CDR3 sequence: CSARAARGMGEQYV. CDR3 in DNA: TGCAGTGCTAGAGCGGCCAGGGGAATGGGGGAGCAGTACGTC.

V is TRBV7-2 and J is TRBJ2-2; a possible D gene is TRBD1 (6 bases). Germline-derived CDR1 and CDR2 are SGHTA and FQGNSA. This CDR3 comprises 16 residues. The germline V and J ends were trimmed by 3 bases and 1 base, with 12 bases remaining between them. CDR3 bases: TGTGCCAGCAGCTTTATGGCAGGGGTGAACACCGGGGAGCTGTTTTTT. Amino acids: CASSFMAGVNTGELFF.

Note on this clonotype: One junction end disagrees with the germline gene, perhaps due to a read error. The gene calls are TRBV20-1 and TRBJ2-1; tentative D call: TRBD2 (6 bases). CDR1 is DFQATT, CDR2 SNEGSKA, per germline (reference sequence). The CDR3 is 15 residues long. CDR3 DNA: TGCAGTGCCAGAGCCCGGGACTTATCCTACAATGAGCAGTTCTTC. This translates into CSARARDLSYNEQFF.

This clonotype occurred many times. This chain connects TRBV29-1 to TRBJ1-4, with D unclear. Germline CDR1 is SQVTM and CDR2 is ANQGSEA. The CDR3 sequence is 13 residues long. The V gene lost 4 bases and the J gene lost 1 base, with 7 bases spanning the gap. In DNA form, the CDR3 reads TGCAGCGTTGCAGGAGGAACTAATGAAAAACTGTTTTTT. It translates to CSVAGGTNEKLFF. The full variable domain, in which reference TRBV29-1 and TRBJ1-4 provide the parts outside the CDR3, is SAVISQKPSRDICQRGTSLTIQCQVDSQVTMMFWYRQQPGQSLTLIATANQGSEATYESGFVIDKFPISRPNLTFSTLTVSNMSPEDSSIYLCSVAGGTNEKLFFGSGTQLSVL.

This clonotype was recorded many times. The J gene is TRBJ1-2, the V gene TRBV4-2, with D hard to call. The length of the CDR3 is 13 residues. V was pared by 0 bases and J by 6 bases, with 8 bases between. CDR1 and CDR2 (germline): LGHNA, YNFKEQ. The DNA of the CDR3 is TGTGCCAGCAGCCAAGACACCACCCATGGCTACACCTTC. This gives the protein CASSQDTTHGYTF.

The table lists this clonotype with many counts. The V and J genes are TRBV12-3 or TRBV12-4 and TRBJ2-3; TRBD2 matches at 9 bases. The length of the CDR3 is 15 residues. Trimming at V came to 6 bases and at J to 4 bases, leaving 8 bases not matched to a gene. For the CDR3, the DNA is TGTGCCAGCAGCCGAGTAGCGGGAGTCCCAGATACGCAGTATTTT. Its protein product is CASSRVAGVPDTQYF.

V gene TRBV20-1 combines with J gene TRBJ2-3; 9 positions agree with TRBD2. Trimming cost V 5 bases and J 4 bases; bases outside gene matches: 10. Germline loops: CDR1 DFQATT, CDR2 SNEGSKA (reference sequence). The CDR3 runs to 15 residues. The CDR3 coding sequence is TGCAGTGCTCCTTTGCTAGCGGGATCCGCAGATACGCAGTATTTT. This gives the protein CSAPLLAGSADTQYF.

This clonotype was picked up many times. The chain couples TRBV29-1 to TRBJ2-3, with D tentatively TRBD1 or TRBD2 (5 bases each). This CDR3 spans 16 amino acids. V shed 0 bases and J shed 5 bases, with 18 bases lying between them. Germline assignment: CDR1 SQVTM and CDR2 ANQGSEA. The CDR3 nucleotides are TGCAGCGTTGAAGATCGTGATCGGTTGGGGGTAGATACGCAGTATTTT. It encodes CSVEDRDRLGVDTQYF.

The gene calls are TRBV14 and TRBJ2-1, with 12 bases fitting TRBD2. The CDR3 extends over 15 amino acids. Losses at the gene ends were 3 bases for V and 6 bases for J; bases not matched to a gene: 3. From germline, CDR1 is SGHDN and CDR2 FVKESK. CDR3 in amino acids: CASSHPTSGSNEQFF. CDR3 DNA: TGTGCCAGCAGCCATCCGACTAGCGGGAGCAATGAGCAGTTCTTC.

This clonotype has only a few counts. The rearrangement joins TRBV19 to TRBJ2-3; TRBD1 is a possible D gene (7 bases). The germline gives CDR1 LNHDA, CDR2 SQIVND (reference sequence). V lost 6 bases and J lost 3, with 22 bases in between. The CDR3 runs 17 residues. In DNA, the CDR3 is TGTGCCAGTAGCGTCAACGGGAGACAGGGCATTACAGATACGCAGTATTTT. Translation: CASSVNGRQGITDTQYF.

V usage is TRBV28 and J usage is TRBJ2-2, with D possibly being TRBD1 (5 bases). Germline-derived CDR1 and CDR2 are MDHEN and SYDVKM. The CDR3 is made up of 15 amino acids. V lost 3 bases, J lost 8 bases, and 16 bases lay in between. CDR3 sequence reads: CASSFQIKGLGELFF. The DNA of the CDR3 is TGTGCCAGCAGTTTCCAAATAAAGGGGCTTGGGGAGCTGTTTTTT.

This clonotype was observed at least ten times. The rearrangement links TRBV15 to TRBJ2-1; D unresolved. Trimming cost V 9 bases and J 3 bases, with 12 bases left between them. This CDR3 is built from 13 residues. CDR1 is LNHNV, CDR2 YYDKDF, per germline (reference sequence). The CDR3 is CATKTADYNEQFF. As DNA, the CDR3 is TGTGCCACAAAAACAGCAGACTACAATGAGCAGTTCTTC.

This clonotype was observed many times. The CDR3 sequence: CASSYKYYEQYF. The DNA of the CDR3 is TGTGCCAGCAGTTACAAATACTACGAGCAGTACTTC. This sequence joins TRBV28 and TRBJ2-7, with no clear D. The length of the CDR3 is 12 residues. The V gene lost 4 bases and the J gene lost 3 bases, with 7 bases spanning the gap. Germline V gene sequence: CDR1 MDHEN, CDR2 SYDVKM.

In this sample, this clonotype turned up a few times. The CDR3 region has the DNA TGCAGCGTTGATAAGTCTAGTATGATCCGAGAGACCCAGTACTTC. It yields the protein CSVDKSSMIRETQYF. The gene calls are TRBV29-1 and TRBJ2-5; D call uncertain. This CDR3 has 15 residues. Trimming left V 3 bases short and J 4 bases short, with 18 bases between. The germline gives CDR1 SQVTM, CDR2 ANQGSEA.

CDR3 nucleotide sequence: TGTGCCAGCAGCTCGAGGGGGGGATTAGAGGAGACCCAGTACTTC. Its protein is CASSSRGGLEETQYF. V gene TRBV7-2 combines with J gene TRBJ2-5; weak D call: TRBD2 (7 bases). Trimming pared 4 bases from V and 5 bases from J, leaving 17 bases between. The CDR3 runs to 15 residues. The germline CDR1 and CDR2 sequences are SGHTA and FQGNSA.

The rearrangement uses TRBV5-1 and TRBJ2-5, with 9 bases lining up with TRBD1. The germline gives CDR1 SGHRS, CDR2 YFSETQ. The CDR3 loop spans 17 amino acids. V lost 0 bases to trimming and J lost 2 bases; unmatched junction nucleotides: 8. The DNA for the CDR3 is TGCGCCAGCAGCTTGGGGAACAGGGGGCTTTTGCAAGAGACCCAGTACTTC. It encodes CASSLGNRGLLQETQYF. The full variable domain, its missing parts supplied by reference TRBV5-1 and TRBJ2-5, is KAGVTQTPRYLIKTRGQQVTLSCSPISGHRSVSWYQQTPGQGLQFLFEYFSETQRNKGNFPGRFSGRQFSNSRSEMNVSTLELGDSALYLCASSLGNRGLLQETQYFGPGTRLLVL.

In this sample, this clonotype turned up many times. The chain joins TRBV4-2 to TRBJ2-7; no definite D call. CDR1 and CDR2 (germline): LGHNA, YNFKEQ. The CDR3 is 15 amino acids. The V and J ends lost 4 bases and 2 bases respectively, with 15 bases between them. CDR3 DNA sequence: TGTGCCAGCAGCCTTATCTCGCCCCGCCCCTACGAGCAGTACTTC. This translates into CASSLISPRPYEQYF.

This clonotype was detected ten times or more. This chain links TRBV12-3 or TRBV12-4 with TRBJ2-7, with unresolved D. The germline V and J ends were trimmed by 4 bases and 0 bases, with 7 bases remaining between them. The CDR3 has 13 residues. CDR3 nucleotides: TGTGCCAGCAGTTCGCCCAGCTCCTACGAGCAGTACTTC. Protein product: CASSSPSSYEQYF.